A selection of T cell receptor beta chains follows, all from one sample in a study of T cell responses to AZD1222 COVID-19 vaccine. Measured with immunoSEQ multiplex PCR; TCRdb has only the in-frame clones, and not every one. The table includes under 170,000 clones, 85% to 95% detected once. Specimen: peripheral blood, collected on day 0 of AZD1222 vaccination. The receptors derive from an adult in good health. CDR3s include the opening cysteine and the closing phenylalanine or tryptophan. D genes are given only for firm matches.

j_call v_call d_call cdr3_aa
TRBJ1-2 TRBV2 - CASSEYALSGGYTF
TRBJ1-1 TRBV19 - CASSILFNTEAFF
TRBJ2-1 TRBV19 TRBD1 CASATGTEYSYNEQFF
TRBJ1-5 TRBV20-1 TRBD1 CSASPGQDHQPQHF
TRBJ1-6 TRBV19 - CASSTQPGLEFSPLHF
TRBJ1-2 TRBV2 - CASRDGGASYGYTF
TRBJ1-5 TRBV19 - CASSIGGASNQPQHF
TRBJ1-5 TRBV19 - CASSWQAGAYSNQPQHF
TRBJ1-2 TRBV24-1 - CATSDYRVNYGYTF
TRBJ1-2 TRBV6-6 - CASTRTGHNYGYTF
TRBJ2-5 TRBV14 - CASSQGHGTGVVTQYF
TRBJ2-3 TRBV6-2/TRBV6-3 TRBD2 CASSRPIRLAGSTDTQYF
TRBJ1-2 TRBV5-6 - CASSFGSHGYTF
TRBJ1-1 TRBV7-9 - CASSSWTENTEAFF
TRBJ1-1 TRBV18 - CASSPPGLRTEAFF
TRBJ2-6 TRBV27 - CASSLYGEVKGSGANVLTF
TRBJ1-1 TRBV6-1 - CASSEGGGLSNTEAFF
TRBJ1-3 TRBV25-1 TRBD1 CASIETGAGNTIYF
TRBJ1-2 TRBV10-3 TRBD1 CAISESEPWGQGSSSGYTF